This TCR beta chain is drawn from a study of post-analysis software for immune sequencing data (dated by TCRdb to between 2014 and 2017). In terms of the full investigation: Recorded disease courses included relapsing-remitting, secondary progressive and progressive-relapsing multiple sclerosis, with some patients lacking subtype annotation. The patient repertoires were set against 11 previously published healthy control repertoires from donors whose ages ranged from roughly 6 to 27 years. A subset of samples was prepared in parallel using single-end sample barcoding, then pooled and co-amplified after Illumina adapter ligation.

The germline V gene supplies CDR1 MGHRA and CDR2 YSYEKL. Relative to germline, V is missing 4 bases and J is missing 3 bases, with 11 bases of the junction outside any gene match. Measured from the cysteine to the phenylalanine, the CDR3 is 16 residues long. Here the CDR3 DNA is all that survives: 48 bases in frame from base 1. The table lists this clonotype with a count of one. What antigen it recognizes has not been identified. The input lacks base qualities; no much larger clone sits a single base away. To demonstrate the VDJtools post-analysis software, the study profiled TCR beta repertoires from the peripheral blood of under 15 young patients with multiple sclerosis. Multiple sclerosis patients were children and adolescents aged roughly 6 to 16 years. What the work shows at the level of the full study, not this receptor alone: Significantly higher frequencies in patients than in controls were found for roughly 5 TRBV segments, including TRBV5-6, TRBV5-1 and TRBV20-1. Multiple sclerosis patients had significantly lower normalized Chao1 diversity than controls, a result that suggests substantial peripheral T-cell clonal expansion. When samples were clustered directly using the F measure, samples prepared in the same batch co-clustered strongly, which prompted a batch-effect correction. The control group was slightly older than the multiple sclerosis patient group.

The protocol used for the library was PCR. The sequencer was an Illumina HiSeq 2500. Unique molecular identifiers were incorporated into TCR beta cDNA libraries to reduce PCR and sequencing biases. Per 1 to 10 million input T cells, some 500,000 cDNA molecules were obtained, such that each molecule approximated one T cell. The patient libraries were prepared and sequenced with the same protocol used for the earlier healthy control dataset. Within a given batch, samples were prepared together, multiplexed and sequenced on the same HiSeq lane. Per the original workflow: Raw barcoded reads were processed with MIGEC, and single-read molecular identifier groups were discarded before consensus assembly and CDR3 extraction. Clonotype tables were post-analysed with VDJtools, and diversity was normalized by down-sampling all datasets to the smallest sample size. Repertoire overlap clustering matched CDR3 amino acid but not nucleotide sequences to correct batch-related cross-sample contamination. Through fastp at Q25 and MiXCR, TCRdb rebuilt clones from the public reads, retaining in-frame beta chains. Identical CDR3 proteins give one entry, which carries the most common genes and DNA. In this record, the V and J calls reflect TCRdb's handling and not the investigators' own analysis. This sample has about 430,000 distinct CDR3 sequences in its table, and 30% to 45% of those were observed once. 6.5% to 8% of the sample is in the top ten clones.

The sequence joins TRBV4-1 to TRBJ2-7, with 8 bases matching TRBD1. The source of this sequence is a girl aged 2-15 years with multiple sclerosis. The source material was blood. The CDR3 in this case is CASSRLTGDGGYEQYF. The DNA is TGCGCCAGCAGCCGCTTGACAGGGGACGGAGGCTACGAGCAGTACTTC.